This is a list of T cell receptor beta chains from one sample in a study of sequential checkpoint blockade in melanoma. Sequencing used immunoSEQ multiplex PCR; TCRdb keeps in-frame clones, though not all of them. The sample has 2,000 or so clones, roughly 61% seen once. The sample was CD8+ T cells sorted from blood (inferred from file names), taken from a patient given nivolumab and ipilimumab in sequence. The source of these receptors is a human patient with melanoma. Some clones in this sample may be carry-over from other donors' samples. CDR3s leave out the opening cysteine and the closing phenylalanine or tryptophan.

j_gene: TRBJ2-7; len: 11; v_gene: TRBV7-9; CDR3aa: ASSLIGDAEQY
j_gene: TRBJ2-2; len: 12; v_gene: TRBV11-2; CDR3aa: ASSFPGGTGELF
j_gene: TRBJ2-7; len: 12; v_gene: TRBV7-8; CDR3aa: ASSPRSRVYEQY
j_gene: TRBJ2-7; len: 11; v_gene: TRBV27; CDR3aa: ASSSYRAYEQY
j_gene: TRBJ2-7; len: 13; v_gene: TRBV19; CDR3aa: ASSRGQGSSYEQY
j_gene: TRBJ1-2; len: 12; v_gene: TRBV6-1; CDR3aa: ASSERDRGKGYT
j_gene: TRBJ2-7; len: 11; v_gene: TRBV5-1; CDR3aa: ASSLTGLYEQY
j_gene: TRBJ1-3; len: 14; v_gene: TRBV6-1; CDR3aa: ASSEALGDAGNTIY
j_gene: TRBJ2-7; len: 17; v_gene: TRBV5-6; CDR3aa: ASSRTTSWSTFTPYEQY
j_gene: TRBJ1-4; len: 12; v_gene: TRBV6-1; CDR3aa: ASSEGQGNEKLF
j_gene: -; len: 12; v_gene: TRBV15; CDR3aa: ATAVSSLGHEQY
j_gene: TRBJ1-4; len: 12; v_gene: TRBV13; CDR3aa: ASSTQGLGEKLF
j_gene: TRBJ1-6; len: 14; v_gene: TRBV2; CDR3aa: ASSERPGVDRSPLH
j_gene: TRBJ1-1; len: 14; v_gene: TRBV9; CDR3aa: ASSFRDRVGATEAF
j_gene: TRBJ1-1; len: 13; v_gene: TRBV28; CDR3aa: ASSLQGRRRTEAF
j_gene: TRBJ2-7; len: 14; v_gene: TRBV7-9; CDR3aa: ASSPTGGTDSYEQY
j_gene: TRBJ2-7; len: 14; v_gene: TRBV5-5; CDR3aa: ASSALMGGATYEQY